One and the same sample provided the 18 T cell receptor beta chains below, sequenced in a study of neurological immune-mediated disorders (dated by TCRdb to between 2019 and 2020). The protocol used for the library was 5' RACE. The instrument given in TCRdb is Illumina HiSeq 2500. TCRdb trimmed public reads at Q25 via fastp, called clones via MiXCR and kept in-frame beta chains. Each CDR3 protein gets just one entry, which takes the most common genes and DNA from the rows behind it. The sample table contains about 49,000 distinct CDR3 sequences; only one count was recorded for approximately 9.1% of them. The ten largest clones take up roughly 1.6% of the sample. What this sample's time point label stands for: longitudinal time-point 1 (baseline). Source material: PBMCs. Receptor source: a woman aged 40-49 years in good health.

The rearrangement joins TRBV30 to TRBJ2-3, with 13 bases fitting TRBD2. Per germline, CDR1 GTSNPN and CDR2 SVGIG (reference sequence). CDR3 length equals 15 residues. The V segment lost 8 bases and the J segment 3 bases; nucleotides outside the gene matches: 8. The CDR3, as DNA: TGTGCCAGCTCCACTAGCGGGGGGGCAACAGATACGCAGTATTTT. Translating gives CASSTSGGATDTQYF.

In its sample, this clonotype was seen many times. The DNA of the CDR3 is TGTGCCAGCAGCTTAGATAACTACAGGGCCTCCTACAATGAGCAGTTCTTC. It yields the protein CASSLDNYRASYNEQFF. The V gene is TRBV11-2, the J gene TRBJ2-1; weak D call: TRBD1 (6 bases). Per the germline V gene, CDR1 is SGHAT and CDR2 is FQNNGV. Trimming removed 0 bases from V and 0 bases from J, with 12 bases in between. CDR3 length equals 17 residues.

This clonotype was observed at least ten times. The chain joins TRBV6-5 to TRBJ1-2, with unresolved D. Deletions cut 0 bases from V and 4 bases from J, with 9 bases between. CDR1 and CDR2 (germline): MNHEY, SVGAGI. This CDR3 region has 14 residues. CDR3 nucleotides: TGTGCCAGCAGTTACTCGTGGGGTAGCTATGGCTACACCTTC. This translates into CASSYSWGSYGYTF.

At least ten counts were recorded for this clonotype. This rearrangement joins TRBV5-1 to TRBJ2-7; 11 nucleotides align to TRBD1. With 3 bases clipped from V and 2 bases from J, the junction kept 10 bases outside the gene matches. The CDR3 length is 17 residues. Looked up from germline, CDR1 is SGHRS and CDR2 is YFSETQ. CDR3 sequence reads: CASSWAGQGDLTYEQYF. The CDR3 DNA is TGCGCCAGCAGCTGGGCGGGACAGGGGGATCTCACCTACGAGCAGTACTTC.

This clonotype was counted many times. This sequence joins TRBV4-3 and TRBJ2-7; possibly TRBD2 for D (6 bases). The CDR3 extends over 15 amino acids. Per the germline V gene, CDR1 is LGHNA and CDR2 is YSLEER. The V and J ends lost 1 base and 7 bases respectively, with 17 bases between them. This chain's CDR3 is CASSQVQGVRGEQYF. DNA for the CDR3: TGCGCCAGCAGCCAAGTTCAGGGAGTCCGGGGGGAGCAGTACTTC.

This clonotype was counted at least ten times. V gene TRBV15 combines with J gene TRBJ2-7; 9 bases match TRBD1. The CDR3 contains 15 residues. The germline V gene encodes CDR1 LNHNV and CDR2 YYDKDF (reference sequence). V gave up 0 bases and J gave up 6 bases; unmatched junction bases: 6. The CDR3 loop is CATSRDPGQGLEQYF. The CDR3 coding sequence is TGTGCCACCAGCAGAGACCCCGGACAGGGGCTCGAGCAGTACTTC.

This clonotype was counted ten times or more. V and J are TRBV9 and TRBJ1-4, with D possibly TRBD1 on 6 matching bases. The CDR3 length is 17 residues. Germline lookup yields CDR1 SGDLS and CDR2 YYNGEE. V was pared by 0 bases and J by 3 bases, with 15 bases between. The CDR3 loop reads CASSVGGGVGANEKLFF. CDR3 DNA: TGTGCCAGCAGCGTAGGAGGGGGGGTTGGAGCTAATGAAAAACTGTTTTTT.

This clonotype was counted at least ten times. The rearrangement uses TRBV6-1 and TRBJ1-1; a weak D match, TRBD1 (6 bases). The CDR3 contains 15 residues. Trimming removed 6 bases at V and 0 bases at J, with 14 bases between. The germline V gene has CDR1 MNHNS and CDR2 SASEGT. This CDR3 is CASSRGGDVNTEAFF. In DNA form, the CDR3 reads TGTGCCAGCAGCCGAGGGGGGGATGTGAACACTGAAGCTTTCTTT.

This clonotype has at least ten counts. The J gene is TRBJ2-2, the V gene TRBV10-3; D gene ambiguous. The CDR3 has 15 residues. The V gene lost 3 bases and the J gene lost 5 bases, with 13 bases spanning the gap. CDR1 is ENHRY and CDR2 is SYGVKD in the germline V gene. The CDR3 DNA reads TGTGCCATCAGTGACGCACCGGCGAGGACCGGGGAGCTGTTTTTT. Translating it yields CAISDAPARTGELFF.

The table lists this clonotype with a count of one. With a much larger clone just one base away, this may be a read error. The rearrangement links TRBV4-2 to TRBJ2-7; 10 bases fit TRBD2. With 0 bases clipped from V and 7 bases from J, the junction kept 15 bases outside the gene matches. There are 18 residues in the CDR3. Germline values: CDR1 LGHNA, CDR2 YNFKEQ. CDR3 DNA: TGTGCCAGCAGCCAAGATTCCGACAGGAGCGGGAGGGCGAGTGAGCAGTACTTC. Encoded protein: CASSQDSDRSGRASEQYF.

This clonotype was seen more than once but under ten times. The CDR3 is CASSLSHNYGYTF. The CDR3 DNA is TGTGCCAGCAGTTTGTCACACAACTATGGCTACACCTTC. V is TRBV6-5 and J is TRBJ1-2; D ambiguous. V dropped 4 bases and J dropped 2 bases, with 8 bases sitting between them. In germline, CDR1 is MNHEY, CDR2 SVGAGI. CDR3 length: 13 residues.

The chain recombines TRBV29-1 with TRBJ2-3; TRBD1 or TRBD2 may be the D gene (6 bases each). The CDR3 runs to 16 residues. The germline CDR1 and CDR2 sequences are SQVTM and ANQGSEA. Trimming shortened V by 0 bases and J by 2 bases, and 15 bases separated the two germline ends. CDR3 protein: CSVEDFGGRTTDTQYF. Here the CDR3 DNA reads TGCAGCGTTGAAGATTTCGGGGGCAGGACCACAGATACGCAGTATTTT.

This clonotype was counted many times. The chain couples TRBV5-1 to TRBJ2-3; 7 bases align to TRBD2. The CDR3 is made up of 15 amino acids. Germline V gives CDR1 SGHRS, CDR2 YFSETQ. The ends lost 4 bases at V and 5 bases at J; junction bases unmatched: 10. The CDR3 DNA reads TGCGCCAGCAGCCCGCTGATGGGGAGGGTAGATACGCAGTATTTT. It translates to CASSPLMGRVDTQYF.

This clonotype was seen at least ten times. CDR3 DNA sequence: TGTGCCAGCTCACAAGGGACCGAGAACACTGAAGCTTTCTTT. Its translation is CASSQGTENTEAFF. The chain carries TRBV18 and TRBJ1-1, with D maybe TRBD1 (5 bases). In germline, CDR1 is KGHSH, CDR2 LQKENI. This CDR3 is 14 amino acids long. Trimming took 4 bases from V and 1 from J, leaving 10 bases between them.

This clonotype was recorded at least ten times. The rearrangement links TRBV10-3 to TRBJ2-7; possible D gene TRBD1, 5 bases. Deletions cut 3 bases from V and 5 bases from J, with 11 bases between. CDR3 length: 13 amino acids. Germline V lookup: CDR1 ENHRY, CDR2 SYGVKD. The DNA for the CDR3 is TGTGCCATCAGTGATGTCAGGGCGGACGAGCAGTACTTC. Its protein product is CAISDVRADEQYF.

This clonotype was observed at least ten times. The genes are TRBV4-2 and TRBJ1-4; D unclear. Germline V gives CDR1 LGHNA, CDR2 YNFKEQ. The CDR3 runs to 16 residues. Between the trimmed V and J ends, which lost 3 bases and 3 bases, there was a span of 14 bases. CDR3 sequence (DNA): TGTGCCAGCAGCCAGGAACCGGTCCTTTCTAATGAAAAACTGTTTTTT. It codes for CASSQEPVLSNEKLFF.

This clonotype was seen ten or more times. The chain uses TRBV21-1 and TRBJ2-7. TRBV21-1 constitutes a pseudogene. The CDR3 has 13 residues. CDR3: CASSRVMVYEQYF. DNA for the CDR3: TGTGCCAGCAGCCGGGTAATGGTGTACGAGCAGTACTTC.

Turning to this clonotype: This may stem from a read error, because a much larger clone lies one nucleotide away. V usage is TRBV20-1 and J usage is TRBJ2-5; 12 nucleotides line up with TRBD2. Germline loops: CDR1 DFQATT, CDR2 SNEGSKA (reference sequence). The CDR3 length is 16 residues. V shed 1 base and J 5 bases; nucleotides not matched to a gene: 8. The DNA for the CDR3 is TGCAGTGCTAGAGGGCTAGCGGGAGGGCCCTGTGAGACCCAGTACTTC. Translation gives CSARGLAGGPCETQYF.